The T cell receptor beta chain under discussion was sequenced for a study of siplizumab effects on memory and regulatory T cells. This clone was counted between two and nine times. The data were produced by immunoSEQ multiplex PCR, yet TCRdb's version contains in-frame clones alone and is incomplete. The sample holds roughly 100,000 clones, about 92% seen once. The CDR3 is 15 residues long. Between the trimmed V and J ends, which lost 5 bases and 4 bases, there was a span of 17 bases. Germline CDR1 KGHSH, CDR2 LQKENI. This clonotype originated in a human donor in good health. Sample: CD4+ T cells sorted from blood. The chain carries TRBV18 and TRBJ1-1, with TRBD1 as a possible D gene (6 bases). In DNA form, the CDR3 reads TGTGCCAGCTCATCCTCGACAGGCCGGACCACTGAAGCTTTCTTT. Translating it yields CASSSSTGRTTEAFF. Full variable domain (remainder filled in from reference TRBV18 and TRBJ1-1): NAGVMQNPRHLVRRRGQEARLRCSPMKGHSHVYWYRQLPEEGLKFMVYLQKENIIDESGMPKERFSAEFPKEGPSILRIQQVVRGDSAAYFCASSSSTGRTTEAFFGQGTRLTVV.